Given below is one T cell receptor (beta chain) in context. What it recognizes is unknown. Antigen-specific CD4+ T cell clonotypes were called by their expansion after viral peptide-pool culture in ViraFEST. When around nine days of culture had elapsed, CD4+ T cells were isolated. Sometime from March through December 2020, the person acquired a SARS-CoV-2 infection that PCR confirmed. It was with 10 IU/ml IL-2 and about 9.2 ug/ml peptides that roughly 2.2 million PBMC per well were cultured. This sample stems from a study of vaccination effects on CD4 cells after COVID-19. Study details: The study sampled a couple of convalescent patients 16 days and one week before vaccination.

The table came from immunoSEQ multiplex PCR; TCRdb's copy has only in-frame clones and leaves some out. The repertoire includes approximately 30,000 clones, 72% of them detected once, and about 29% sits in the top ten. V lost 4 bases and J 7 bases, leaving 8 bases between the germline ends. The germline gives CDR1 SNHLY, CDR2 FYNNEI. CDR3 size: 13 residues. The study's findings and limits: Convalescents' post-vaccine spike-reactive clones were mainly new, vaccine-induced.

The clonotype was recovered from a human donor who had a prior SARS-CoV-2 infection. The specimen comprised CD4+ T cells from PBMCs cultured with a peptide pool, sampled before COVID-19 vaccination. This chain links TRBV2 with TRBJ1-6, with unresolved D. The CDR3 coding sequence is TGTGCCAGCAGTGGACCGTTAAATTCACCCCTCCACTTT. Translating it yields CASSGPLNSPLHF. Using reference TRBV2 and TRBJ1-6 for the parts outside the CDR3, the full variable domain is EPEVTQTPSHQVTQMGQEVILRCVPISNHLYFYWYRQILGQKVEFLVSFYNNEISEKSEIFDDQFSVERPDGSNFTLKIRSTKLEDSAMYFCASSGPLNSPLHFGNGTRLTVT.